Listed here are 10 T cell receptor beta chains from one sample, sequenced in a study of breast tumors, draining lymph nodes, adjacent tissues. Samples came from axillary lymph nodes draining the breast cancer. In TCRdb, the multiplex PCR reads were re-called with MiXCR into one record per CDR3 protein. This table has over 70,000 distinct CDR3 sequences, over 25% appearing once. The material sequenced was axillary lymph node tissue. Receptor source: a female donor with breast cancer. Some clones in this sample may be carry-over from other donors' samples.

This clonotype was seen at least ten times. V is TRBV2 and J is TRBJ2-3, with D possibly matching TRBD2 (5 bases). Germline V gene sequence: CDR1 SNHLY, CDR2 FYNNEI. CDR3 size: 15 residues. V was pared by 8 bases and J by 0 bases, with 15 bases between. This CDR3 reads CASVAFDYSTDTQYF. CDR3 bases: TGTGCCAGCGTGGCTTTCGACTACAGCACAGATACGCAGTATTTT.

With regard to this clonotype: Given a much more abundant clone one base away, this may be a read error. The V gene is TRBV5-8, the J gene TRBJ2-2; D is unclear. The CDR3 covers 16 residues. Germline V CDR1 and CDR2: SGHTS, YDEGEE. Deletions cut 4 bases from V and 4 bases from J, with 17 bases between. CDR3 DNA: TGTGCCAGCAGCGGGCCGAATGGGTTCTTCACCGGGGAGCTGTTTTTT. Translation: CASSGPNGFFTGELFF.

This clonotype is classed as medium-sized. This chain links TRBV7-9 with TRBJ2-1; 9 nucleotides line up with TRBD2. Trimming at V came to 6 bases and at J to 0 bases, leaving 3 bases not matched to a gene. CDR1 SEHNR and CDR2 FQNEAQ come from the germline V gene (reference sequence). This CDR3 is built from 15 residues. CDR3 in DNA: TGTGCCAGCAGTCTTAGCGGGAGCTCCTACAATGAGCAGTTCTTC. Amino acid sequence: CASSLSGSSYNEQFF.

This clonotype was observed many times. The chain carries TRBV20-1 and TRBJ1-6, with D maybe TRBD1 (6 bases). The CDR3 sequence is 15 residues long. Germline lookup yields CDR1 DFQATT and CDR2 SNEGSKA (reference sequence). CDR3 in DNA: TGCAGCGCGCGCCGGGACATCGCTTATAATTCACCCCTCCACTTT. Translation gives CSARRDIAYNSPLHF.

Ten or more counts support this clonotype. The J gene is TRBJ2-1, the V gene TRBV5-6; 8 nucleotides align to TRBD1. After removal of 1 base from V and 4 bases from J, the junction contained 16 bases not matched to a gene. Germline V gives CDR1 SGHDT, CDR2 YYEEEE. The CDR3 sequence is 19 residues long. The CDR3 bases are TGTGCCAGCAGCTTGAAGGAGTCTTGGAGCAGGGGGCCGTACAATGAGCAGTTCTTC. Translated: CASSLKESWSRGPYNEQFF.

Many counts were recorded for this clonotype. Just one base apart from a much larger clone, this may be a read error. The chain joins TRBV7-2 to TRBJ2-3, with D uncertain. Germline V CDR1 and CDR2: SGHTA, FQGNSA. The CDR3 is made up of 17 amino acids. The CDR3 DNA reads as TGTGCCAGCAGCTTAGCGCTTGGTTTCGTCCCCACAGATCCGCAGTATTTT. Amino acids: CASSLALGFVPTDPQYF.

Many counts were recorded for this clonotype. A much more abundant neighbour one base away suggests this may be a read error. Because the CDR3 is missing its conserved closing phenylalanine or tryptophan, this is likely a read error. V usage is TRBV7-9 and J usage is TRBJ2-1; D ambiguous. The CDR3 covers 14 residues. Trimming removed 3 bases from V and 7 bases from J, with 13 bases in between. Germline CDR1 is SEHNR and CDR2 is FQNEAQ (reference sequence). The CDR3 sequence: CASSLATWLNEQFL. In DNA form, the CDR3 reads TGTGCCAGCAGCTTGGCGACTTGGCTTAATGAGCAGTTCCTC.

This clonotype was seen more than once but under ten times. V and J are TRBV20-1 and TRBJ1-5; the match to TRBD1 covers 7 bases. The V gene end was trimmed by 4 bases and the J gene end by 1 base; junction bases not matched to a gene: 4. The CDR3 contains 14 residues. Germline V gives CDR1 DFQATT, CDR2 SNEGSKA (reference sequence). In nucleotides, the CDR3 is TGCAGTGCTACGGACAGGTGGAGCAATCAGCCCCAGCATTTT. Protein: CSATDRWSNQPQHF.

Note on this clonotype: It may be a read error: a sequence one base away is much more abundant. This chain connects TRBV6-5 to TRBJ2-1, with D possibly TRBD2 on 5 matching bases. The CDR3 is 17 residues long. V was shortened by 7 bases and J by 3 bases, with 22 bases between the two germline ends. The germline V gene has CDR1 MNHEY and CDR2 SVGAGI. In DNA, the CDR3 is TGTGCCAGCACTCTAGGTTCTCTAGCTCCCATCTACAATGAGCAGTTCTTC. The encoded protein is CASTLGSLAPIYNEQFF.

There are many counts of this clonotype. The V and J genes are TRBV4-3 and TRBJ2-7; TRBD2 aligns across 8 bases. The ends lost 4 bases at V and 6 bases at J; junction bases unmatched: 5. Looked up from germline, CDR1 is LGHNA and CDR2 is YSLEER. The CDR3 has 13 amino acids. The CDR3 sequence: CASSLGRASEQYF. The CDR3 nucleotides read TGCGCCAGCAGCCTCGGGAGGGCCTCCGAGCAGTACTTC.